Included here is one T cell receptor beta chain sequence, with context. This clonotype was seen only a few times. Base qualities are not recorded, but no much larger clone differs from it by a single base. TCR cDNA was made using 5'RACE template switching, a step that added a universal primer site and unique molecular identifiers. cDNA synthesis was primed from both the TCR alpha and TCR beta constant segments. Two PCR steps were used to amplify libraries, with sample barcodes and sequencing adapters being added in the second step. Sequencing of libraries was performed on Illumina HiSeq 2500 (2x100 bp) or NovaSeq (2x150 bp). As for the original processing: Reads were demultiplexed and collapsed into UMI consensus sequences with MIGEC, and V(D)J alignment was performed with MiXCR. Vaccine-responding clonotypes were defined with edgeR using replicate PBMC samples, requiring FDR below 0.01 and a log2 fold change above 5 up to day 15. Each bulk clonotype was labeled CD4 or CD8 based on which sequenced repertoire, CD4 or CD8, contained the clonotype at higher abundance. To estimate the distribution of each clone across memory phenotypes, clonotype frequencies in memory subsets were weighted by FACS-sorted cell numbers. TCRdb reran the public reads through fastp at Q25 and MiXCR, keeping productive beta chains. Rows matching on CDR3 protein sequence are summarized as one entry with the most common DNA and genes. The V and J calls come from TCRdb's annotation, not from the publication. Across this sample there are about 26,000 distinct CDR3 sequences, with 5% to 6% seen only once. Together, the top ten hold around 11% of the sample.

The sample is drawn from a study of T cells after yellow fever vaccination (dated by TCRdb to the late 2010s). As for the study more broadly: Using CD3, CD45RA, CCR7 and CD95 staining, memory subsets (EM, EMRA, CM and Tscm) were sorted on a BD FACS Aria III. Memory subsets were sorted on days 0, 15 and 45 and at 18 months after primary vaccination, and on days 0, 15 and 45 after the 30-year booster. Two healthy male donors made up the cohort, one aged 18 to 29 years and the other aged 30 to 39 years. Bulk TCR alpha and beta repertoires were sequenced longitudinally to track T-cell clones before and after primary and booster YFV17D yellow fever vaccination. The SMART-Seq v4 Ultra Low Input RNA kit was used to prepare libraries from fractions with low cell numbers. Blood was drawn at multiple timepoints before and after primary and secondary immunization, with bulk PBMC replicates and cell subsets isolated.

Findings and caveats that apply to the study as a whole: Compared with the primary T-cell response, the secondary T-cell response was faster but weaker, reaching its peak on day 5 rather than on day 15. The study included only a couple of donors, which limits how far the findings can be generalized. Computational filtering was required because FACS-sorted repertoires could contain abundant contaminating clonotypes from the bulk population. Most clones expanded after primary vaccination (approximately 95% of CD4 and 88% of CD8) were re-detected after the booster, suggesting that broad memory maintenance occurred. In the sorted memory subsets on day 0, nearly all of the vaccine-responding clonotypes fell below detection. A small fraction of clonotypes appeared in both the CD4 and CD8 compartments, likely as a result of convergent recombination.

The label giving this sample's treatment or condition can be read as: live attenuated yellow fever vaccine strain. PBMCs were isolated from peripheral blood using a standard Ficoll-Paque protocol. The RNeasy Micro Kit was used to extract RNA from sorted memory subsets. The receptor was isolated from a man younger than 40 who received the YFV17D yellow fever vaccine. This specimen consisted of PBMCs, either bulk or a sorted T-cell subset (CD4+, CD8+, memory, or dextramer-sorted; not recorded which), obtained 15 days after the yellow fever booster vaccination.

The nucleotide sequence is given as TGTGCCAGCAGTCCCCGGCGGGTGGGCTTAGCGCCAAACCCCCAGGAGACCCAGTACTTC. It translates as CASSPRRVGLAPNPQETQYF. The chain couples TRBV27 to TRBJ2-5; D gene: possibly TRBD2, on 5 matching bases. Cut back by 5 bases and 5 bases, the V and J ends lie 33 bases apart. From the cysteine through the phenylalanine, the CDR3 covers 20 amino acids. Only the CDR3 part of the read is kept: 60 bases, read in frame from the first base. The germline V gene (reference sequence) yields MNHEY for CDR1 and SMNVEV for CDR2.